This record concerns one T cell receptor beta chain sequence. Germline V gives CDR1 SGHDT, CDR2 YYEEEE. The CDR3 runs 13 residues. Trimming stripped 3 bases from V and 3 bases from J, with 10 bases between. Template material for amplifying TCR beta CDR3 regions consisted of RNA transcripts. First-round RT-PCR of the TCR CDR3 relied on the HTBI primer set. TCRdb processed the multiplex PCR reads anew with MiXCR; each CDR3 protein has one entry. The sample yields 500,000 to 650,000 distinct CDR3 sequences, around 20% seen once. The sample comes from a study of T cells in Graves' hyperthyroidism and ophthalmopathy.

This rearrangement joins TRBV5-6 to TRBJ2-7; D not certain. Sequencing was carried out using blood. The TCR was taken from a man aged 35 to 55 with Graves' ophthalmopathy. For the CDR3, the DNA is TGTGCCAGCAGCTCTGTGGCCGACTACGAGCAGTACTTC. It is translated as CASSSVADYEQYF. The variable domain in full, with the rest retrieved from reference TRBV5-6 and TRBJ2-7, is DAGVTQSPTHLIKTRGQQVTLRCSPKSGHDTVSWYQQALGQGPQFIFQYYEEEERQRGNFPDRFSGHQFPNYSSELNVNALLLGDSALYLCASSSVADYEQYFGPGTRLTVT.